Presented here are 13 T cell receptor beta chains from one specimen sequenced in a study of blood T cells in healthy people across ages. PCR was performed a second time for about 7 to 11 cycles using a sample-barcoded 5' primer and a J-beta primer mix. TCRdb analysed the 5' RACE reads with MiXCR anew, one entry per CDR3 protein. This repertoire shows some 1,000,000 distinct CDR3 sequences, less than 25% found once; its top ten account for around 0.7%. This sample also belongs to another study, concerning T cells of mothers and their children.

Specimen: blood. Receptor source: a girl aged 2 to 9 in good health.

The chain links TRBV29-1 to TRBJ2-5; 7 positions match TRBD2. This CDR3 has 13 residues. The junction had 7 bases not matched to a gene; V was cut back by 5 bases and J by 4 bases. In germline, CDR1 is SQVTM, CDR2 ANQGSEA. The CDR3 DNA reads as TGCAGCGTTCGTGGGAGGGCCAGAGAGACCCAGTACTTC. The encoded protein is CSVRGRARETQYF.

The rearrangement links TRBV13 to TRBJ2-3, with a weak D call TRBD1 (6 bases). The CDR3 is 13 amino acids. CDR1 and CDR2 (germline): PRHDT, FYEKMQ (reference sequence). Trimming took off 8 bases at V and 2 bases at J, with 11 bases between the two ends. This CDR3 reads CASEDSATDTQYF. CDR3 sequence (DNA): TGTGCCAGCGAGGACAGCGCCACAGATACGCAGTATTTT. The variable domain in full, with the rest retrieved from reference TRBV13 and TRBJ2-3, is AAGVIQSPRHLIKEKRETATLKCYPIPRHDTVYWYQQGPGQDPQFLISFYEKMQSDKGSIPDRFSAQQFSDYHSELNMSSLELGDSALYFCASEDSATDTQYFGPGTRLTVL.

This clonotype was observed many times. The chain joins TRBV2 to TRBJ2-1; the match to TRBD1 covers 10 bases. This CDR3 contains 14 residues. J lost 7 bases, V lost 6 bases, and 6 bases had no gene match. Germline V gene lookup returns CDR1 SNHLY and CDR2 FYNNEI. The CDR3 nucleotides are TGTGCCAGCAGGACAGGGGGCCTGGGGAATGAGCAGTTCTTC. It yields the protein CASRTGGLGNEQFF.

This chain uses TRBV7-2 with TRBJ2-4; D might be TRBD1 or TRBD2, each matching 6 bases. In germline, CDR1 is SGHTA, CDR2 FQGNSA. V was pared by 4 bases and J by 8 bases, with 15 bases between. The CDR3 extends over 14 amino acids. CDR3 coding DNA: TGTGCCAGCAGCTCATCGATGGAGGGGGACATTCAGTACTTC. This translates into CASSSSMEGDIQYF.

This clonotype was found a few times. The chain uses TRBV11-3 and TRBJ2-1, with unresolved D. Germline V gives CDR1 SGHNT, CDR2 YENEEA. The CDR3 spans 14 residues. The germline V and J ends were trimmed by 7 bases and 7 bases, with 17 bases remaining between them. CDR3 DNA: TGTGCCAGCACCCCCAAGTACCTAGAAAATGAGCAGTTCTTC. Encoded protein: CASTPKYLENEQFF.

V gene TRBV7-3 combines with J gene TRBJ2-3; 8 positions match TRBD2. Losses at the gene ends were 3 bases for V and 4 bases for J; bases not matched to a gene: 3. The CDR3 runs to 14 residues. Germline V gene lookup returns CDR1 SGHTA and CDR2 FQGTGA. The CDR3 bases are TGTGCCAGCAGCTTTGGCGGGGGGCCAGATACGCAGTATTTT. Protein sequence: CASSFGGGPDTQYF. Looking up the rest from reference TRBV7-3 and TRBJ2-3 gives the full variable domain: GAGVSQTPSNKVTEKGKYVELRCDPISGHTALYWYRQSLGQGPEFLIYFQGTGAADDSGLPNDRFFAVRPEGSVSTLKIQRTERGDSAVYLCASSFGGGPDTQYFGPGTRLTVL.

This rearrangement joins TRBV28 to TRBJ2-5, with 7 bases aligning to TRBD2. The J call could be wrong; TRBJ2-1 is a better fit for the DNA end. This CDR3 spans 16 amino acids. Germline CDR1 is MDHEN and CDR2 is SYDVKM. The DNA for the CDR3 is TGTGCCAGCAGTTCAGGCTCGGGACTACCCAACAATGAGCAGTTCTTC. It specifies CASSSGSGLPNNEQFF.

Only a few counts were recorded for this clonotype. This chain uses TRBV24-1 with TRBJ2-3; D is unresolved. Germline CDR1 and CDR2: KGHDR and SFDVKD. The CDR3 covers 13 residues. V lost 5 bases and J 2 bases, leaving 7 bases between the germline ends. In nucleotides, the CDR3 is TGTGCCACCAGTGTCTCACCCACAGATACGCAGTATTTT. Translation gives CATSVSPTDTQYF.

The V call is TRBV20-1, the J call TRBJ2-2; D uncertain. Germline values: CDR1 DFQATT, CDR2 SNEGSKA (reference sequence). Deletions cut 3 bases from V and 2 bases from J, with 10 bases between. This CDR3 region has 14 residues. CDR3 DNA: TGCAGTGCTAGCCCGCCCAGAAACACCGGGGAGCTGTTTTTT. It codes for CSASPPRNTGELFF.

The chain combines TRBV4-3 with TRBJ1-2, with TRBD1 as a possible D gene (5 bases). The V gene's germline CDR1 is LGHNA and CDR2 YSLEER. This CDR3 has 15 amino acids. Trimming took off 4 bases at V and 4 bases at J, with 16 bases between the two ends. CDR3 loop: CASSRTGAPTYGYTF. The CDR3 nucleotides read TGCGCCAGCAGCCGAACAGGAGCGCCCACCTATGGCTACACCTTC.

V gene TRBV7-9 combines with J gene TRBJ1-6; maybe TRBD1 (5 bases). CDR3 size: 15 residues. Trimming pared 5 bases from V and 6 bases from J, leaving 14 bases between. Per the germline V gene, CDR1 is SEHNR and CDR2 is FQNEAQ (reference sequence). The DNA for the CDR3 is TGTGCCAGCAGCCTCAGAGACAGTTCTAATTCACCCCTCCACTTT. Translating it yields CASSLRDSSNSPLHF.

About this clonotype itself: One junction end does not reproduce the germline sequence, and a read error may be involved. The CDR3 here is CASSLQGLAANEQFF. Here the CDR3 DNA reads TGCGCCAGCAGCTTGCAAGGACTAGCGGCCAATGAGCAGTTCTTC. The rearrangement links TRBV5-5 to TRBJ2-1; 10 bases align to TRBD2. The CDR3 is 15 residues long. Germline V gene sequence: CDR1 SGHKS, CDR2 YYEKEE (reference sequence).

The chain employs TRBV20-1 and TRBJ1-2, with TRBD1 matching 12 bases. V lost 3 bases, J lost 6 bases, and 8 bases stayed unmatched. CDR3 size: 15 residues. Per the germline V gene, CDR1 is DFQATT and CDR2 is SNEGSKA (reference sequence). The CDR3 DNA is TGCAGTGCTAGGAGGATCGGGACAGGGGGCGATGGCTACACCTTC. This sequence encodes CSARRIGTGGDGYTF.